What follows are 15 T cell receptor beta chains derived from one specimen sequenced in a study of cytomegalovirus exposure and HLA in healthy donors. The PCR contained 60 Vbeta and 13 Jbeta primers. Assay: immunoSEQ multiplex PCR; the TCRdb copy retains only in-frame clones and omits some. This sample has 150,000 to 200,000 clones; more than 60% occur once, and the top ten carry under 3%. Sequencing was carried out using PBMCs. The receptors originated from a human donor in good health.

The J gene is TRBJ2-3, the V gene TRBV6-5, with D possibly being TRBD2 (5 bases). V was trimmed by 6 bases and J by 0 bases, leaving 10 bases between them. The CDR3 sequence is 14 residues long. Germline loops: CDR1 MNHEY, CDR2 SVGAGI. CDR3 protein: CASREGGSTDTQYF. DNA for the CDR3: TGTGCCAGCAGAGAAGGCGGGAGCACAGATACGCAGTATTTT.

CDR3 sequence: CARTGGQKLLYQETQYF. The CDR3 DNA follows: TGTGCCAGGACTGGGGGACAGAAGTTGCTGTACCAAGAGACCCAGTACTTC. This chain joins TRBV19 and TRBJ2-5, with 7 positions matching TRBD1. CDR1 is LNHDA, CDR2 SQIVND, per germline (reference sequence). V was clipped by 9 bases and J by 0 bases; unmatched bases: 16. This CDR3 region has 17 residues.

The chain has TRBV19 and TRBJ2-1, with 8 bases aligning to TRBD1. The germline V gene encodes CDR1 LNHDA and CDR2 SQIVND (reference sequence). V lost 5 bases and J lost 6; bases outside the gene matches: 6. CDR3 length: 14 residues. The CDR3 loop reads CASSVQGARNEQFF. In DNA, the CDR3 is TGTGCCAGTAGTGTTCAGGGGGCTCGCAATGAGCAGTTCTTC. Complete variable domain (other parts from reference TRBV19 and TRBJ2-1): DGGITQSPKYLFRKEGQNVTLSCEQNLNHDAMYWYRQDPGQGLRLIYYSQIVNDFQKGDIAEGYSVSREKKESFPLTVTSAQKNPTAFYLCASSVQGARNEQFFGPGTRLTVL.

This clone was recorded only once. The chain is built from TRBV7-8 and TRBJ1-1, with D tentatively TRBD1 (5 bases). V dropped 3 bases and J dropped 1 base, with 12 bases sitting between them. This CDR3 is 15 amino acids long. CDR1 SGHVS and CDR2 FQNEAQ come from the germline V gene. The CDR3 loop reads CASSFSGQGNTEAFF. DNA for the CDR3: TGTGCCAGCAGCTTTTCTGGCCAGGGGAACACTGAAGCTTTCTTT. The variable domain in full, completed from reference TRBV7-8 and TRBJ1-1, reads GAGVSQSPRYKVAKRGQDVALRCDPISGHVSLFWYQQALGQGPEFLTYFQNEAQLDKSGLPSDRFFAERPEGSVSTLKIQRTQQEDSAVYLCASSFSGQGNTEAFFGQGTRLTVV.

J is TRBJ1-5 and V is TRBV5-1; D may be TRBD1 (5 bases). Between the trimmed V and J ends, which lost 4 bases and 3 bases, there was a span of 11 bases. This CDR3 region has 14 residues. CDR1 and CDR2 from the germline V gene are SGHRS and YFSETQ. In DNA form, the CDR3 reads TGCGCCAGCAGCCATCAGGGTTACAATCAGCCCCAGCATTTT. Protein sequence: CASSHQGYNQPQHF.

The V gene is TRBV28, the J gene TRBJ1-2; no clear D gene. The V end was cut by 8 bases, the J end by 3 bases, with 13 bases between. This CDR3 has 13 amino acids. Germline CDR1 MDHEN, CDR2 SYDVKM. CDR3 bases: TGTGCCAGCGCGGCACCCGGGGACTATGGCTACACCTTC. This sequence encodes CASAAPGDYGYTF.

About this clone itself: This CDR3 is missing its conserved last phenylalanine or tryptophan, likely due to a read error. The rearrangement joins TRBV15 to TRBJ1-4; 11 nucleotides align to TRBD1. The germline V gene has CDR1 LNHNV and CDR2 YYDKDF (reference sequence). V lost 3 bases to trimming and J lost 5 bases; unmatched junction nucleotides: 2. CDR3 length: 15 residues. CDR3 DNA: TGTGCCACCAGCAGGGGACAGGGGGACAATGAAAAACTGTTTGTT. Its translation is CATSRGQGDNEKLFV.

The chain joins TRBV19 to TRBJ2-7; 9 bases match TRBD1. The CDR3 has 14 amino acids. Trimming cost V 5 bases and J 2 bases; bases outside gene matches: 4. Germline V gene sequence: CDR1 LNHDA, CDR2 SQIVND (reference sequence). CDR3 sequence reads: CASSYRDRAYEQYF. CDR3 DNA sequence: TGTGCCAGTAGTTACCGGGACAGGGCCTACGAGCAGTACTTC.

To note about this clone: This CDR3 is also generated by other DNA sequences in the sample. The chain couples TRBV19 to TRBJ1-5, with 7 bases fitting TRBD1. The J segment lost 1 base and the V segment lost 1 base, leaving 1 base of the junction unmatched. Germline V gene data show CDR1 as LNHDA and CDR2 as SQIVND (reference sequence). This CDR3 contains 15 residues. The CDR3 bases are TGTGCCAGTAGTATAGGAGGGGGCAGCAATCAGCCCCAGCATTTT. It yields the protein CASSIGGGSNQPQHF.

The chain employs TRBV20-1 and TRBJ2-5; tentative D call: TRBD2 (6 bases). This CDR3 region has 11 residues. V dropped 3 bases and J dropped 9 bases, with 11 bases sitting between them. Germline V gene sequence: CDR1 DFQATT, CDR2 SNEGSKA (reference sequence). CDR3 region: CSASERVAQYF. The DNA of the CDR3 is TGCAGTGCTAGTGAGCGGGTTGCCCAGTACTTC.

The chain uses TRBV5-1 and TRBJ1-2, with D possibly matching TRBD1 (6 bases). Germline values: CDR1 SGHRS, CDR2 YFSETQ. The CDR3 consists of 15 residues. Trimming took 3 bases from V and 0 from J, leaving 12 bases between them. CDR3 in amino acids: CASSSGQPANYGYTF. The CDR3, as DNA: TGCGCCAGCAGCTCAGGACAGCCAGCTAACTATGGCTACACCTTC.

V is TRBV6-6 and J is TRBJ2-7, with D perhaps matching TRBD2 (5 bases). Germline assignment: CDR1 MNHNY and CDR2 SVGAGI (reference sequence). This CDR3 comprises 15 residues. V was pared by 5 bases and J by 0 bases, with 14 bases between. This CDR3 reads CASSQRTRSSYEQYF. CDR3 in DNA: TGTGCCAGCAGTCAACGGACTCGAAGCTCCTACGAGCAGTACTTC.

The chain links TRBV25-1 to TRBJ2-3, with 8 bases matching TRBD2. The germline V gene encodes CDR1 MGHDK and CDR2 SYGVNS. The CDR3 is made up of 15 amino acids. V shed 3 bases, J shed 4 bases, and the junction held 6 bases outside the gene matches. CDR3 sequence reads: CASSDSGTRADTQYF. CDR3 in DNA: TGTGCCAGCAGTGATTCCGGGACTAGAGCAGATACGCAGTATTTT.

This clone was found once. The chain recombines TRBV7-8 with TRBJ1-2; D uncertain. The V end lost 1 base, the J end lost 2 bases, and 8 bases lay between the germline ends. CDR1 is SGHVS, CDR2 FQNEAQ, per germline. The CDR3 totals 14 residues. The CDR3 sequence is CASSLGAQNYGYTF. CDR3 nucleotides: TGTGCCAGCAGCTTAGGGGCACAGAACTATGGCTACACCTTC. Full variable domain (missing parts from reference TRBV7-8 and TRBJ1-2): GAGVSQSPRYKVAKRGQDVALRCDPISGHVSLFWYQQALGQGPEFLTYFQNEAQLDKSGLPSDRFFAERPEGSVSTLKIQRTQQEDSAVYLCASSLGAQNYGYTFGSGTRLTVV.

In this sample, this clone turned up a few times. The chain links TRBV30 to TRBJ1-2; 10 nucleotides agree with TRBD1. J was trimmed by 8 bases and V by 4 bases; bases with no gene match: 13. Germline CDR1 is GTSNPN and CDR2 is SVGIG (reference sequence). The CDR3 has 15 amino acids. The DNA of the CDR3 is TGTGCCTGGATTTCTTTGACGGGACAGGGGTACGGCTACACCTTC. Translation gives CAWISLTGQGYGYTF.